The T cell receptor beta chain described here comes from a study of Ad26.COV2.S vaccination and SARS-CoV-2 variants. Study-level background: Ad26.COV2.S, an intramuscular injection, was given once or twice 56 days apart.

Of note for this clone: What it binds is not known.

The table came from immunoSEQ multiplex PCR; TCRdb's copy has only in-frame clones and leaves some out. Of about 390,000 clones listed, more than 85% are singletons. Treatment meaning: around 19 received Ad26.COV2.S at low or high dose, single or two shots; several received placebo; per-sample allocation not given. Each sample was drawn 63 days after the first injection (of vaccine or placebo). An adult aged 18-55 years in Boston served as the donor. V lost 2 bases, J lost 5 bases, and 12 bases lay in between. The CDR3 spans 14 residues. Germline V lookup: CDR1 MNHEY, CDR2 SVGAGI. Findings and limits, study-wide: Reportedly, spike-specific CD8+ and CD4+ T cell responses achieved substantial breadth once vaccination had taken place.

The specimen comprised peripheral blood, sampled in a trial of Ad26.COV2.S vaccine versus placebo. The rearrangement joins TRBV6-5 to TRBJ2-5, with D tentatively TRBD2 (6 bases). The TCR sequence derives from a person between 18 and 65 years old who received the Ad26.COV2.S COVID-19 vaccine or a placebo. CDR3 nucleotide sequence: TGTGCCAGCAGTTACGTCGGGGGTGGGGAGACCCAGTACTTC. Translation gives CASSYVGGGETQYF.